These 22 T cell receptor beta chains were sequenced from one sample in a study of neurological immune-mediated disorders. Time point meaning: longitudinal time-point 2. TCRdb re-called the 5' RACE reads with MiXCR, one entry per CDR3 protein. This table has tens of thousands of distinct CDR3 sequences, more than 5% appearing once. Specimen: PBMCs. These receptor sequences come from a woman between 55 and 75 years old with multiple sclerosis.

This clonotype appeared many times. This sequence joins TRBV12-3 or TRBV12-4 and TRBJ2-4; possibly TRBD2 for D (7 bases). CDR3 length equals 14 residues. V was shortened by 8 bases and J by 6 bases, with 17 bases between the two germline ends. CDR3 bases: TGTGCCAGCTCACATGGGGGGGGCGTAAACATTCAGTACTTC. This translates into CASSHGGGVNIQYF.

This clonotype was seen ten or more times. The rearrangement links TRBV20-1 to TRBJ2-1; 11 bases line up with TRBD2. V lost 6 bases and J lost 4; bases outside the gene matches: 2. The CDR3 runs to 13 residues. The germline gives CDR1 DFQATT, CDR2 SNEGSKA (reference sequence). CDR3 amino acids: CSALAGGYNEQFF. CDR3 nucleotide sequence: TGCAGTGCCCTAGCGGGGGGTTACAATGAGCAGTTCTTC.

This clonotype came up many times. Written as DNA, the CDR3 is TGTGCCAGCAGCTTAGACGATCTGACAAACACCATATATTTT. Translating it yields CASSLDDLTNTIYF. The chain recombines TRBV7-9 with TRBJ1-3, with D uncertain. Germline V gene lookup returns CDR1 SEHNR and CDR2 FQNEAQ (reference sequence). V was pared by 1 base and J by 6 bases, with 10 bases between. This CDR3 region has 14 residues.

This clonotype was observed at least ten times. V and J are TRBV18 and TRBJ2-7; D is unresolved. This CDR3 has 11 amino acids. Trimming removed 5 bases at V and 5 bases at J, with 7 bases between. Germline CDR1 reads KGHSH; CDR2 reads LQKENI. Here the CDR3 reads CASSSSHEQYF. The CDR3 DNA reads as TGTGCCAGCTCATCCTCTCACGAGCAGTACTTC.

This clonotype came up many times. The V gene is TRBV5-1, the J gene TRBJ2-7; D remains unclear. Trimming took off 1 base at V and 1 base at J, with 15 bases between the two ends. Per the germline V gene, CDR1 is SGHRS and CDR2 is YFSETQ. The CDR3 spans 16 residues. Here the CDR3 reads CASSLKNYGGSYEQYF. The CDR3, as DNA: TGCGCCAGCAGCTTGAAGAACTATGGCGGTTCCTACGAGCAGTACTTC.

This clonotype was counted ten times or more. The chain carries TRBV5-1 and TRBJ2-1; 13 nucleotides agree with TRBD2. CDR3 length: 18 residues. CDR1 is SGHRS, CDR2 YFSETQ, per germline. Trimming took 0 bases from V and 8 from J; bases not matched to a gene: 11. The DNA of the CDR3 is TGCGCCAGCAGCTTGGGGGCCGACTGGACTAGCGGGAGACATGAGCAGTTCTTC. This codes for CASSLGADWTSGRHEQFF.

This clonotype has ten or more counts. The J gene is TRBJ1-1, the V gene TRBV5-1; TRBD1 matches at 7 bases. Germline trimming cut 0 bases from V and 3 bases from J; bases unmatched to any gene: 11. The CDR3 totals 17 residues. Germline V gene lookup returns CDR1 SGHRS and CDR2 YFSETQ. Here the CDR3 reads CASSLDWGRQGHTEAFF. CDR3 DNA sequence: TGCGCCAGCAGCTTGGATTGGGGGAGACAGGGACACACTGAAGCTTTCTTT.

This clonotype was detected ten times or more. In DNA, the CDR3 is TGTGCCAGCAGCAACTGGGGGACAGTGGGCCCCGGAAACACCATATATTTT. It codes for CASSNWGTVGPGNTIYF. The V and J genes are TRBV5-6 and TRBJ1-3, with TRBD1 identical over 7 bases. The CDR3 has 17 amino acids. Germline CDR1 SGHDT, CDR2 YYEEEE. J gave up 4 bases and V 4 bases, and 14 bases lay outside the gene matches.

This clonotype showed up many times. This chain joins TRBV3-1 and TRBJ2-7; D might be TRBD1 (5 bases). This CDR3 contains 12 residues. Trimming stripped 5 bases from V and 2 bases from J, with 7 bases between. Germline values: CDR1 LGHDT, CDR2 YNNKEL (reference sequence). CDR3 coding DNA: TGTGCCAGCAGCGACAGCACCTACGAGCAGTACTTC. Its translation is CASSDSTYEQYF.

The sample holds many counts of this clonotype. V usage is TRBV5-1 and J usage is TRBJ2-7, with D possibly being TRBD1 (5 bases). Germline values: CDR1 SGHRS, CDR2 YFSETQ. This CDR3 is 15 amino acids long. Trimming took off 0 bases at V and 3 bases at J, with 13 bases between the two ends. The CDR3 loop reads CASSLEGHWVYEQYF. DNA of the CDR3: TGCGCCAGCAGCTTGGAGGGGCACTGGGTCTACGAGCAGTACTTC.

V and J are TRBV14 and TRBJ1-1, with unresolved D. Trimming pared 2 bases from V and 3 bases from J, leaving 7 bases between. The CDR3 is 13 residues long. Germline CDR1 SGHDN, CDR2 FVKESK. This CDR3 is CASSQHIYTEAFF. The CDR3 DNA reads as TGTGCCAGCAGCCAACACATCTACACTGAAGCTTTCTTT.

At least ten counts were recorded for this clonotype. The chain employs TRBV7-2 and TRBJ2-7, with D hard to call. This CDR3 is 15 amino acids long. CDR1 SGHTA and CDR2 FQGNSA come from the germline V gene. V was pared by 5 bases and J by 3 bases, with 17 bases between. CDR3 protein: CASSPALEVSYEQYF. Written as DNA, the CDR3 is TGTGCCAGCAGCCCCGCCCTCGAGGTTAGCTACGAGCAGTACTTC.

In this sample, this clonotype turned up many times. V usage is TRBV20-1 and J usage is TRBJ2-7; 10 positions match TRBD1. Germline V gene lookup returns CDR1 DFQATT and CDR2 SNEGSKA (reference sequence). This CDR3 has 15 amino acids. The J segment lost 2 bases and the V segment lost 0 bases, leaving 4 bases of the junction unmatched. This CDR3 is CSARDPGQGPYEQYF. The DNA of the CDR3 is TGCAGTGCTAGAGACCCGGGACAGGGGCCCTACGAGCAGTACTTC.

This clonotype was counted a few times. J is TRBJ1-1 and V is TRBV12-3 or TRBV12-4, with 10 bases fitting TRBD1. Trimming took 6 bases from V and 4 from J; bases not matched to a gene: 8. CDR3 length equals 15 residues. The CDR3 nucleotides read TGTGCCAGCAGCTCGACAGGGGGCTTGCGCACTGAAGCTTTCTTT. It yields the protein CASSSTGGLRTEAFF.

At least ten counts were recorded for this clonotype. This chain joins TRBV5-1 and TRBJ2-2; D is unresolved. Germline-derived CDR1 and CDR2 are SGHRS and YFSETQ. The CDR3 extends over 15 amino acids. V lost 1 base to trimming and J lost 4 bases, with 11 bases between them. Here the CDR3 DNA reads TGCGCCAGCAGCTTGTCAGGTGACATCACCGGGGAGCTGTTTTTT. Translation gives CASSLSGDITGELFF.

The genes are TRBV6-6 and TRBJ2-7; D possibly corresponds to TRBD1 (5 bases). The CDR3 has 14 residues. The germline V gene has CDR1 MNHNY and CDR2 SVGAGI (reference sequence). V shed 6 bases and J shed 0 bases, with 12 bases lying between them. The CDR3 loop is CASRKQAVSYEQYF. The CDR3 DNA follows: TGTGCCAGCAGAAAACAGGCCGTCTCCTACGAGCAGTACTTC.

This clonotype was detected many times. The rearrangement uses TRBV5-1 and TRBJ1-2; D ambiguous. V was pared by 0 bases and J by 0 bases, with 9 bases between. CDR3 length equals 15 residues. Germline V lookup: CDR1 SGHRS, CDR2 YFSETQ. CDR3: CASSLGSHPNYGYTF. CDR3 nucleotides: TGCGCCAGCAGCTTGGGATCACATCCTAACTATGGCTACACCTTC.

In its sample, this clonotype was seen many times. The chain links TRBV5-1 to TRBJ1-5; tentatively, D is TRBD1 (5 bases). Germline CDR1 and CDR2: SGHRS and YFSETQ. The CDR3 is made up of 17 amino acids. Trimming stripped 0 bases from V and 1 base from J, with 14 bases between. The CDR3 reads CASSLGLIQGSNQPQHF. The CDR3 DNA reads TGCGCCAGCAGCTTGGGGTTAATCCAGGGAAGCAATCAGCCCCAGCATTTT.

The CDR3 spells CSVWQMNTEAFF. For the CDR3, the DNA is TGCAGCGTTTGGCAGATGAACACTGAAGCTTTCTTT. V gene TRBV29-1 combines with J gene TRBJ1-1, with D hard to call. Germline CDR1 is SQVTM and CDR2 is ANQGSEA. V was clipped by 5 bases and J by 0 bases, with 7 bases between them. CDR3 size: 12 residues.

Many counts were recorded for this clonotype. The chain has TRBV27 and TRBJ2-2; D unclear. The germline CDR1 and CDR2 sequences are MNHEY and SMNVEV (reference sequence). CDR3 length equals 13 residues. Trimming removed 7 bases at V and 5 bases at J, with 11 bases between. The CDR3 DNA sequence: TGTGCCAGCACCCTATCCGCTACCGGGGAGCTGTTTTTT. This codes for CASTLSATGELFF.

There are many counts of this clonotype. The V call is TRBV12-3 or TRBV12-4, the J call TRBJ2-4; D may be TRBD1 (7 bases). The V end was cut by 9 bases, the J end by 7 bases, with 13 bases between. The CDR3 loop spans 12 amino acids. CDR3 sequence: CASRRGENIQYF. The CDR3 DNA reads TGTGCCAGTCGCAGGGGGGAGAACATTCAGTACTTC.

There are many counts of this clonotype. The CDR3 nucleotides read TGCAGTGCTAGAGATTACAGCGGCTTAATGGCAGGCAATCAGCCCCAGCATTTT. Translated, it gives CSARDYSGLMAGNQPQHF. The chain links TRBV20-1 to TRBJ1-5; D call uncertain. Germline assignment: CDR1 DFQATT and CDR2 SNEGSKA (reference sequence). V gave up 0 bases and J gave up 2 bases, with 20 bases separating them. The CDR3 extends over 18 amino acids.